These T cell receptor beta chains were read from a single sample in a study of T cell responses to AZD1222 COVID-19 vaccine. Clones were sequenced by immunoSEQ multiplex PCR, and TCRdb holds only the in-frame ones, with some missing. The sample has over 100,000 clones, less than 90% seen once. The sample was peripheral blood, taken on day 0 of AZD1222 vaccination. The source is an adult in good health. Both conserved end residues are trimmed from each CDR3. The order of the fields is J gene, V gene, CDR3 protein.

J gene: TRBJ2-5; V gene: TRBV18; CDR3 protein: ASSDRGAQQETQY
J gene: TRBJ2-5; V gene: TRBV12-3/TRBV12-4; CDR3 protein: ASSPGGETQY
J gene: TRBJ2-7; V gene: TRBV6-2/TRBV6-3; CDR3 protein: ASSSEGGRGAYEQY
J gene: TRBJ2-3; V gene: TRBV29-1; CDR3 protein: SVVAGGTDTQY
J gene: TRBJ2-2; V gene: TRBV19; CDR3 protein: ASIGGRANTGELF
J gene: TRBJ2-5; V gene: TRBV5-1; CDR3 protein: ASSTSGGPGETQY
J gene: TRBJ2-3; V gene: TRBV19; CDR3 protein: ASSTGGAFTDTQY
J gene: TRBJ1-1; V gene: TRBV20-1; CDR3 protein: SASTRQGNTEAF
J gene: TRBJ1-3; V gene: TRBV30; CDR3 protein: AWSGQGISGNTIY
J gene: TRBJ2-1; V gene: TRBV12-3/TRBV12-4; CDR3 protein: ASSLGSLAMQF
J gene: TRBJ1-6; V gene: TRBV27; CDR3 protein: ASSLTGVGSPLH
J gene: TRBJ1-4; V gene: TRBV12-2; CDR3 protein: ASRLSGEWTGILGKLF
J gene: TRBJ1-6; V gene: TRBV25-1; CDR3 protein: ASRGQGTSYNSPLH
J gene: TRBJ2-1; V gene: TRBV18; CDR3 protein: ASSPGELANYNEQF
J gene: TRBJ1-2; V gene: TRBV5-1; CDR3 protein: ASSSDRAPDDGYT
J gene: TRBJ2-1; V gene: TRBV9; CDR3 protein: ASSENPGTGLRF
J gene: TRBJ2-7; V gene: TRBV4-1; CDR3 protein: ASSPLLRPGGEQY
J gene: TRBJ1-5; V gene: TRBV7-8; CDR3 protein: ASSLTDSNQPQH
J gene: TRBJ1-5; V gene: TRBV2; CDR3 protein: ASSVQPNQPQH
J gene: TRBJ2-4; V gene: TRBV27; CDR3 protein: ASSLRGGGQAKNIQY
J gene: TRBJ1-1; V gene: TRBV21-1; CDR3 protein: ASSPKDRVYLFMNTEAF
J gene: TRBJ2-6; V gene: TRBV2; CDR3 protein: ASSVTSGSSGANVLT
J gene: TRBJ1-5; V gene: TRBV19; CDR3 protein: ASSIGLGQGWRNQPQH
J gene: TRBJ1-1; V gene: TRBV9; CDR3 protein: ASSVFWGSGTEAF
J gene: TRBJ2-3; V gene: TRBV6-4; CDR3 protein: ATSSSGTSTDTQY
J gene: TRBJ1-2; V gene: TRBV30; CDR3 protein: AWSQPNYGYT
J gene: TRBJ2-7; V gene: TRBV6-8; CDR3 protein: ASSSAGTGQRVCSYEQY
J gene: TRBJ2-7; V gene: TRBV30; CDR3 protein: AWSPGPTYEQY
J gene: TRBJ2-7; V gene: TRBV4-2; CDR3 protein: ASSQDLASDEQY
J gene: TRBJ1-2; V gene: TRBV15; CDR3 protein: ATSLGPDRSYGYT
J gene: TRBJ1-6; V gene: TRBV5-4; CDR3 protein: ASSLVIGTDNSPLH
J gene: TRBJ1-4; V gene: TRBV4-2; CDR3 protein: ASSRTQGAGANEKLF
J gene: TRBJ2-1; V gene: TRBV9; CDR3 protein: ASSVGPTSGGPDEQF
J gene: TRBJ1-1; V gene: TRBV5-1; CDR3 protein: ASSLLPRTGNTEAF
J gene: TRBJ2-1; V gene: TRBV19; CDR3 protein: ASSMAASGSDEQF
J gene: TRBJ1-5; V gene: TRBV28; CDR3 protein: ASSADADSSNQPQH
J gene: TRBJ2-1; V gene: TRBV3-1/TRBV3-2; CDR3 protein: ASSQDLGLGNEQF
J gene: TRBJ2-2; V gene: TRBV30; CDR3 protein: AWSPPGLTGELF
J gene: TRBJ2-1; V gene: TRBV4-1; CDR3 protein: ASSQRDQWTSGYSSYNEQF
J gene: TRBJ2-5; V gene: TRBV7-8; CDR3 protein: ASSLNKVAETQY
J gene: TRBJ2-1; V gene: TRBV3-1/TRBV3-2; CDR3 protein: ASSPSPRDFTLF
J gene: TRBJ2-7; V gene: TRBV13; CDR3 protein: ASSSGTSGSRYEQY
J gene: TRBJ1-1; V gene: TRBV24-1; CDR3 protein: ATSGGTEAF
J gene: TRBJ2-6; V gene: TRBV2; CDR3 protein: ASSRDPRQFYSGANVLT
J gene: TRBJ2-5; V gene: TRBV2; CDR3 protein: ASLRDRGGGETQY
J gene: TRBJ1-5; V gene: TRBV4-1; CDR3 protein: ASSQGLGAGWQPQH
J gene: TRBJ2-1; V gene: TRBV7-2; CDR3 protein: ASSLSQGVYNEQF
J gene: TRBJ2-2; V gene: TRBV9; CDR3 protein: ASSPAETNTGELF
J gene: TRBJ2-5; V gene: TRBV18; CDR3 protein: ASWGDSETQY
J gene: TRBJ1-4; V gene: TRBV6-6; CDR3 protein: ASHNRAGEKLF
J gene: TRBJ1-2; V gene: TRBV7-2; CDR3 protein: ASSWGTGGDGYT
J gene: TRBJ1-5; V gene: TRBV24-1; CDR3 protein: ATSARGQPNQPQH
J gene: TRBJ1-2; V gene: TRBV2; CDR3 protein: ASRERGGGNGYT
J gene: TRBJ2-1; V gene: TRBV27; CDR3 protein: ASSPGPYGNEQF